Included here is one TCR beta chain sequence, with context. These data originate in a study of T cell changes during pregnancy in multiple sclerosis. The CDR3 spans 14 residues. Germline loops: CDR1 LNHDA, CDR2 SQIVND (reference sequence). Germline trimming cut 10 bases from V and 7 bases from J; bases unmatched to any gene: 11. The assay was immunoSEQ multiplex PCR, and TCRdb's table has in-frame clones only and misses some. The data contain approximately 99,000 clones, 93% of them singletons. The chain has TRBV19 and TRBJ2-4, with 9 bases matching TRBD1. This clonotype was sampled from a female donor with multiple sclerosis, enrolled in a pregnancy study. The sequences come from peripheral blood, collected after pregnancy. The CDR3 DNA reads TGTGCCACCGGACCCTGGACAGGGGCGAACATTCAGTACTTC. Translating gives CATGPWTGANIQYF. Complete variable domain (other parts from reference TRBV19 and TRBJ2-4): DGGITQSPKYLFRKEGQNVTLSCEQNLNHDAMYWYRQDPGQGLRLIYYSQIVNDFQKGDIAEGYSVSREKKESFPLTVTSAQKNPTAFYLCATGPWTGANIQYFGAGTRLSVL.